Listed below are T cell receptor beta chains from one sample, sequenced in a study of technical replicates of blood from several donors. The assay was immunoSEQ multiplex PCR, and TCRdb's table has in-frame clones only and misses some. This table holds 99,000 or so clones, around 96% found once. Sequenced input: T cells isolated from PBMCs. Source of these receptors: a human donor in good health. CDR3s include the opening cysteine and the closing phenylalanine or tryptophan. The D gene is left open where the match is weak. Only some rows state a clone size, as once, few, many or a class for expanded clones.

size: NA
J: TRBJ2-1
V: TRBV27
D: NA
CDR3: CASSLWESNEQFF
DNA: TGTGCCAGCAGTTTATGGGAGAGTAATGAGCAGTTCTTC

size: NA
J: TRBJ2-7
V: TRBV19
D: NA
CDR3: CASSIADSYEQYF
DNA: TGTGCCAGTAGTATCGCGGACAGCTACGAGCAGTACTTC

size: NA
J: TRBJ2-2
V: TRBV19
D: NA
CDR3: CASRNGGARTGELFF
DNA: TGTGCCAGTAGAAACGGAGGGGCGCGGACCGGGGAGCTGTTTTTT

size: once
J: TRBJ2-7
V: TRBV18
D: TRBD1
CDR3: CASSTIGTGSHEQYF
DNA: TGTGCCAGCTCAACCATCGGGACAGGGTCCCACGAGCAGTACTTC

size: NA
J: TRBJ2-1
V: TRBV7-9
D: NA
CDR3: CASSLGHAGNEQFF
DNA: TGTGCCAGCAGCTTAGGGCACGCAGGCAATGAGCAGTTCTTC

size: NA
J: TRBJ2-1
V: TRBV5-4
D: TRBD2
CDR3: CASSGSLSGRGSYNEQFF
DNA: TGTGCCAGCAGCGGTAGCCTTAGCGGGAGGGGGTCCTACAATGAGCAGTTCTTC

size: once
J: TRBJ2-2
V: TRBV5-1
D: TRBD2
CDR3: CASSLRTSGETGELFF
DNA: TGCGCCAGCAGCTTAAGGACTAGCGGGGAGACCGGGGAGCTGTTTTTT

size: once
J: TRBJ2-4
V: TRBV30
D: TRBD1
CDR3: CAWSVTGGANIQYF
DNA: TGTGCCTGGAGTGTAACAGGGGGCGCGAACATTCAGTACTTC

size: NA
J: TRBJ1-3
V: TRBV7-8
D: NA
CDR3: CASSSSSGSGNTIYF
DNA: TGTGCCAGCAGCTCCAGCTCCGGGTCCGGAAACACCATATATTTT

size: NA
J: TRBJ2-7
V: TRBV5-1
D: TRBD1
CDR3: CASSSAQDRGRVGSYEQYF
DNA: TGCGCCAGCAGCTCAGCCCAGGACAGGGGAAGAGTAGGGTCCTACGAGCAGTACTTC

size: NA
J: TRBJ2-3
V: TRBV5-1
D: TRBD1
CDR3: CASSSGTVSSTDTQYF
DNA: TGCGCCAGCAGCTCCGGGACAGTATCGAGCACAGATACGCAGTATTTT

size: once
J: TRBJ2-5
V: TRBV5-1
D: NA
CDR3: CASSPSPGETQYF
DNA: TGCGCCAGCAGCCCCAGTCCAGGGGAGACCCAGTACTTC

size: NA
J: TRBJ2-7
V: TRBV9
D: TRBD1
CDR3: CASSKTQGAGYEQYF
DNA: TGTGCCAGCAGCAAAACACAGGGGGCGGGGTACGAGCAGTACTTC

size: NA
J: TRBJ1-2
V: TRBV5-1
D: TRBD1
CDR3: CASSPGQGYGYTF
DNA: TGCGCCAGCAGCCCGGGACAGGGATATGGCTACACCTTC

size: NA
J: TRBJ2-6
V: TRBV19
D: NA
CDR3: CASSPQTGANVLTF
DNA: TGTGCCAGTAGTCCCCAAACTGGGGCCAACGTCCTGACTTTC

size: NA
J: TRBJ1-1
V: TRBV29-1
D: NA
CDR3: CSGGRSLGDTEAFF
DNA: TGCAGCGGAGGTCGGAGTCTAGGGGACACTGAAGCTTTCTTT

size: NA
J: TRBJ1-1
V: TRBV9
D: NA
CDR3: CASSTAPGTEAFF
DNA: TGTGCCAGCAGCACAGCCCCGGGGACTGAAGCTTTCTTT